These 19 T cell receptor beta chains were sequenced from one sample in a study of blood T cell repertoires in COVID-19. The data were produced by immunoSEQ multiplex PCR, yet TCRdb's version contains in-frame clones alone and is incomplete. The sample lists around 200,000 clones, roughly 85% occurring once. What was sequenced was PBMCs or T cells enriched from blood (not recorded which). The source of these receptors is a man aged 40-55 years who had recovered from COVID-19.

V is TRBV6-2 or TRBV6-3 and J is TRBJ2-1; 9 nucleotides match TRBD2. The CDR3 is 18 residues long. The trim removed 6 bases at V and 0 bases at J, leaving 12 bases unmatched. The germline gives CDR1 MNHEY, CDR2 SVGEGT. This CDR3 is CASSDVAGAGSSYNEQFF. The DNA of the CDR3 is TGTGCCAGCAGCGATGTAGCGGGAGCCGGAAGCTCCTACAATGAGCAGTTCTTC.

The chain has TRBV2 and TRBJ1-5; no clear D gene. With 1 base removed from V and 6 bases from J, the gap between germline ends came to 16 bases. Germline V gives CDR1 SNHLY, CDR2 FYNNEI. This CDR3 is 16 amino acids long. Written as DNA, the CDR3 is TGTGCCAGCAGTGAAGTGCCGGGATTTTATAGTCAGCCCCAGCATTTT. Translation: CASSEVPGFYSQPQHF.

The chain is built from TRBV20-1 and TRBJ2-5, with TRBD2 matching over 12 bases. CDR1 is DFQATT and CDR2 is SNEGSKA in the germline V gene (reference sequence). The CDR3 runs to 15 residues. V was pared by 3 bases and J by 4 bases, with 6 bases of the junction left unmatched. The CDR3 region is CSASSTSGSLETQYF. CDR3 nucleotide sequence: TGCAGTGCTAGTTCGACTAGCGGGAGCCTAGAGACCCAGTACTTC.

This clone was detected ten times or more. The DNA for the CDR3 is TGCGCCAGCAGCCGGACTAGCGGGAGTAGCACAGATACGCAGTATTTT. Protein product: CASSRTSGSSTDTQYF. This chain joins TRBV4-1 and TRBJ2-3; 13 bases agree with TRBD2. The CDR3 runs to 16 residues. V shed 4 bases and J 0 bases; nucleotides not matched to a gene: 1. The germline CDR1 and CDR2 sequences are MGHRA and YSYEKL.

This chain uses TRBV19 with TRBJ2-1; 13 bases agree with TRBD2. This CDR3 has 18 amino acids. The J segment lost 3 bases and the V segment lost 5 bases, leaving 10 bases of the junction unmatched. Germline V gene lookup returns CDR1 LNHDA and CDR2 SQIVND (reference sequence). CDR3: CASSFGTSGIIGYNEQFF. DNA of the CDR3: TGTGCCAGTAGTTTCGGGACTAGCGGGATCATAGGCTACAATGAGCAGTTCTTC.

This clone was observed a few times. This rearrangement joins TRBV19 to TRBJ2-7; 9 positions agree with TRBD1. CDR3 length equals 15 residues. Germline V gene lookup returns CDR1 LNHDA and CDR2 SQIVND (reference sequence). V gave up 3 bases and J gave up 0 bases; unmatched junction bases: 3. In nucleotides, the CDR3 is TGTGCCAGTAGTATGGCGGGACAGGGCTCCTACGAGCAGTACTTC. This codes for CASSMAGQGSYEQYF.

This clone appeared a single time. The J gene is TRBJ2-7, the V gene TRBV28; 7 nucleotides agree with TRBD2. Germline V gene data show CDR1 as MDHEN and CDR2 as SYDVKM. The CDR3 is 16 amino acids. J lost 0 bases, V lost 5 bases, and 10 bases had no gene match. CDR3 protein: CASSPSIGGSSYEQYF. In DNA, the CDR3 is TGTGCCAGCAGTCCGTCGATCGGCGGGAGCTCCTACGAGCAGTACTTC.

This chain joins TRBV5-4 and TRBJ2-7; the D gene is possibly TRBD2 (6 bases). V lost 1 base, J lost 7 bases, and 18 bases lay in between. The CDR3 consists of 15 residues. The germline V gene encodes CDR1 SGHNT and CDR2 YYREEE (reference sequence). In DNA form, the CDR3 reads TGTGCCAGCAGCTTGCCCACCGGGACTCCAGGGGAGCAGTACTTC. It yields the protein CASSLPTGTPGEQYF.

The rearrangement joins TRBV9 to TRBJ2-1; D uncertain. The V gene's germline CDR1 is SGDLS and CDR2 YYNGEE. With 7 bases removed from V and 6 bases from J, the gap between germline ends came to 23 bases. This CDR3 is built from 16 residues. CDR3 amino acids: CASGLPEEAFRNEQFF. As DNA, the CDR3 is TGTGCCAGCGGCCTTCCCGAAGAGGCCTTCCGCAATGAGCAGTTCTTC.

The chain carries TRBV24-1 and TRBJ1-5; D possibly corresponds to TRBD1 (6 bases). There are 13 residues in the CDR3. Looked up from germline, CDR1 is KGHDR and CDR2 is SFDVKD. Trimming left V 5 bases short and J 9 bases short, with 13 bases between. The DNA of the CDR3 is TGTGCCACCAGTGGACAGGCGCCAACGCCCCAGCATTTT. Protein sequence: CATSGQAPTPQHF.

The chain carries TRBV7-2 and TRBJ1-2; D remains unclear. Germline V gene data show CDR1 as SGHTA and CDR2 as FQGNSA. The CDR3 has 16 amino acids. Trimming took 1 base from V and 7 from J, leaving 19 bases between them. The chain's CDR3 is CASSLDSGVAVGGYTF. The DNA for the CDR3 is TGTGCCAGCAGCTTAGATAGCGGGGTGGCAGTGGGTGGCTACACCTTC. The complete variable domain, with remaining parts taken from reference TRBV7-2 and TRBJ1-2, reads GAGVSQSPSNKVTEKGKDVELRCDPISGHTALYWYRQSLGQGLEFLIYFQGNSAPDKSGLPSDRFSAERTGGSVSTLTIQRTQQEDSAVYLCASSLDSGVAVGGYTFGSGTRLTVV.

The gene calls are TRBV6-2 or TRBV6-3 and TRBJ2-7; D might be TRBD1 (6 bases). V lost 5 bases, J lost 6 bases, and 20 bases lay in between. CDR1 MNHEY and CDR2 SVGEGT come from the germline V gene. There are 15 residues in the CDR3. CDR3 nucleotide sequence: TGTGCCAGCAGTAAATGGGACAAGGCGGGTCGCGAGCAGTACTTC. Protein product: CASSKWDKAGREQYF.

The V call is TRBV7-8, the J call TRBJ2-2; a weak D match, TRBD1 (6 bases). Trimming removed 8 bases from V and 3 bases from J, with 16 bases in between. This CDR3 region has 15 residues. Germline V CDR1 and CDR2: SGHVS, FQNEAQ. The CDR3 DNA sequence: TGTGCCAGCCTCCTTAATACAGGGTACACCGGGGAGCTGTTTTTT. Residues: CASLLNTGYTGELFF.

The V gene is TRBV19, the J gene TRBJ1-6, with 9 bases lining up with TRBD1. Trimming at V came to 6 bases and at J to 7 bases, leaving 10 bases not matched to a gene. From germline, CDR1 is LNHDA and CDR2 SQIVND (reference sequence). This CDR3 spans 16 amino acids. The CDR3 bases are TGTGCCAGTAGGCCGGGACAGGGATGGACGAATTCACCCCTCCACTTT. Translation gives CASRPGQGWTNSPLHF. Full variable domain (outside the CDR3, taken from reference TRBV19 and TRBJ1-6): DGGITQSPKYLFRKEGQNVTLSCEQNLNHDAMYWYRQDPGQGLRLIYYSQIVNDFQKGDIAEGYSVSREKKESFPLTVTSAQKNPTAFYLCASRPGQGWTNSPLHFGNGTRLTVT.

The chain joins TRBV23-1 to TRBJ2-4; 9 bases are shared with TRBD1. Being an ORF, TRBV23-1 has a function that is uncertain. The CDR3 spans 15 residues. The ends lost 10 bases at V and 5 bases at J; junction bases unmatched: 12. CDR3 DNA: TGCGCCAAGATCAATCTGGGACAGGGCCAAAACATTCAGTACTTC. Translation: CAKINLGQGQNIQYF.

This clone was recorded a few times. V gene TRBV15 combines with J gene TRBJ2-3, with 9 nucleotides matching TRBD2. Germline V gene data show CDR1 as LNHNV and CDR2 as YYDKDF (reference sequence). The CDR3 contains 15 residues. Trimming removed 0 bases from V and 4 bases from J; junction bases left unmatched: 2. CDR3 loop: CATSREREGPDTQYF. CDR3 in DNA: TGTGCCACCAGCAGAGAGCGGGAGGGCCCAGATACGCAGTATTTT.

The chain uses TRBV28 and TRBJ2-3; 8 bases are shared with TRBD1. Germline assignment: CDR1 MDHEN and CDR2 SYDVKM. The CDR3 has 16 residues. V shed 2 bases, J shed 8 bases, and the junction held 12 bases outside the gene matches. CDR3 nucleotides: TGTGCCAGCAGTTTAGAGGACAGGGTATTCCTGGCTACGCAGTATTTT. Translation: CASSLEDRVFLATQYF.

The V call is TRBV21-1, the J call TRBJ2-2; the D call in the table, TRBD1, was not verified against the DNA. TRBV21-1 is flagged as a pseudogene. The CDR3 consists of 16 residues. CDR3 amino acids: CASSNSDRGLGGELFF. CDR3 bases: TGTGCCAGCAGCAACTCGGACAGGGGGCTCGGCGGGGAGCTGTTTTTT.

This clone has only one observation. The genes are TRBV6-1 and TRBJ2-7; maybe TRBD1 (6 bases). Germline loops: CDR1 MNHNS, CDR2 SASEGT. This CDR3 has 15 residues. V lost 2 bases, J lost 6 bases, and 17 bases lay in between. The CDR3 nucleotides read TGTGCCAGCAGTGAACGGGCAGGGCCCAGGGGCGAGCAGTACTTC. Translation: CASSERAGPRGEQYF.